What follows are 2 T cell receptor beta chains derived from one specimen sequenced in a study of cytomegalovirus exposure and HLA in healthy donors. The PCR ran on 60 Vbeta and 13 Jbeta primers. Sequenced by immunoSEQ multiplex PCR; TCRdb stores in-frame clones only, minus some. The repertoire holds about 150,000 clones, roughly 74% seen once, with around 11% in the top ten. The source material was PBMCs. Every receptor here comes from a man younger than 30 in good health and CMV-seropositive.

This clone came up a few times. The CDR3 here is CASSGRDRGKNEQFF. The CDR3 DNA sequence: TGTGCCAGCAGCGGGCGGGACAGGGGAAAGAATGAGCAGTTCTTC. The V call is TRBV7-8, the J call TRBJ2-1; 10 positions match TRBD1. The V gene end was trimmed by 5 bases and the J gene end by 7 bases; junction bases not matched to a gene: 8. The length of the CDR3 is 15 residues. Germline V gene sequence: CDR1 SGHVS, CDR2 FQNEAQ.

This chain links TRBV7-6 with TRBJ2-7, with 8 bases identical to TRBD1. Germline trimming cut 6 bases from V and 2 bases from J; bases unmatched to any gene: 6. Germline V CDR1 and CDR2: SGHVS, FNYEAQ. This CDR3 region has 14 residues. CDR3 amino acids: CASSWGTGTYEQYF. As DNA, the CDR3 is TGTGCCAGCAGTTGGGGGACAGGAACCTACGAGCAGTACTTC. The full variable domain, its missing parts supplied by reference TRBV7-6 and TRBJ2-7, is GAGVSQSPRYKVTKRGQDVALRCDPISGHVSLYWYRQALGQGPEFLTYFNYEAQQDKSGLPNDRFSAERPEGSISTLTIQRTEQRDSAMYRCASSWGTGTYEQYFGPGTRLTVT.